The T cell receptor (beta chain) described here comes from a study of cytomegalovirus exposure and HLA in healthy donors. Primers: 60 Vbeta forward and 13 Jbeta reverse. TCRdb keeps only in-frame clones here, not all; method: immunoSEQ multiplex PCR. The table includes 75,000 to 100,000 clones, 70% to 75% detected once. The source material was PBMCs. The clonotype comes from a man in his forties in good health and CMV-seronegative.

CDR3 DNA sequence: TGTGCCAGCAGCCCCTGGGACAGGGCCGACTATGGCTACACCTTC. It is translated as CASSPWDRADYGYTF. The chain couples TRBV7-9 to TRBJ1-2, with TRBD1 identical over 9 bases. The CDR3 is made up of 15 amino acids. The germline gives CDR1 SEHNR, CDR2 FQNEAQ (reference sequence). V shed 5 bases and J 3 bases; nucleotides not matched to a gene: 7.